The rows below give T cell receptor beta chains drawn from one sample of a study of shared clonotypes between healthy human individuals. Repertoires were generated with immunoSEQ multiplex PCR, while TCRdb's copy carries only in-frame clones and drops some. The sample yields a few hundred thousand clones, around 86% seen once. The sample taken for sequencing was memory CD8+ T cells sorted from blood. The receptors shown here come from a man aged 18 to 29 in good health. The CDR3 runs from the conserved cysteine through the conserved F or W. A D gene is named only where the DNA matches it firmly. Size values are once, few and many counts, or a class for expanded clones, and some rows have none.

j_call d_call v_call clone_size cdr3_nt cdr3_aa
TRBJ2-5 . TRBV9 . TGTGCCAGCAGCGTAGAAGGGAGCGCACAAGAGACCCAGTACTTC CASSVEGSAQETQYF
TRBJ2-3 . TRBV14 once TGTGCCAGCAGCGTCAGAGGGAGCGGCGATACGCAGTATTTT CASSVRGSGDTQYF
TRBJ2-1 . TRBV11-2 . TGTGCCAGCACCCCACCAAGGCAGGGGCAATACAATGAGCAGTTCTTC CASTPPRQGQYNEQFF
TRBJ1-1 . TRBV30 . TGTGCCTGGAGTGTAGGAACAGCCGAAGCTTTCTTT CAWSVGTAEAFF
TRBJ1-1 . TRBV9 . TGTGCCAGCAGCTACTTTCAGGGGATAATGAACACTGAAGCTTTCTTT CASSYFQGIMNTEAFF
TRBJ2-1 . TRBV7-6 . TGTGCCAGCAGCTTAAACAGCTACAATGAGCAGTTCTTC CASSLNSYNEQFF
TRBJ2-2 TRBD2 TRBV25-1 . TGTGCCAGCAGTGACAGCGGGAGGAACACCGGGGAGCTGTTTTTT CASSDSGRNTGELFF
TRBJ2-1 . TRBV27 . TGTGCCAGCAGTTTATCCGGGAGTTCCTACAATGAGCAGTTCTTC CASSLSGSSYNEQFF
TRBJ1-2 . TRBV11-2 . TGTGCCAGCAGCTTTTTCGGAAAAGGAGCTAACTATGGCTACACCTTC CASSFFGKGANYGYTF
TRBJ2-7 . TRBV30 . TGTGCCTGGAGATCATGGGGCTACGAGCAGTACTTC CAWRSWGYEQYF
TRBJ2-3 . TRBV10-3 . TGTGCCACCCTGGATGGGGGGAGCGGAAGCACAGATACGCAGTATTTT CATLDGGSGSTDTQYF
TRBJ2-3 TRBD2 TRBV7-9 once TGTGCCAGCACCCCCGCCCGGGGGGGCCCAGATACGCAGTATTTT CASTPARGGPDTQYF
TRBJ2-7 TRBD2 TRBV6-1 few TGTGCCAGCAGTCCGAGCGGGAGCTCCTACGAGCAGTACTTC CASSPSGSSYEQYF
TRBJ2-7 TRBD1 TRBV7-9 . TGTGCCAGCAGCTCCCAGGCCGGGACAGGGTTCGACGAGCAGTACTTC CASSSQAGTGFDEQYF
TRBJ2-1 . TRBV6-5 . TGTGCCAGCAGTTACTCCCAGAATGCCCTCAATGAGCAGTTCTTC CASSYSQNALNEQFF
TRBJ2-5 TRBD1 TRBV29-1 . TGCAGCGTTACCCGGACAGGGCGAGAGACCCAGTACTTC CSVTRTGRETQYF